The subject of this entry is one T cell receptor (beta chain). What it binds is not known. This entry belongs to a study of cytomegalovirus exposure and HLA in healthy donors. The protocol was immunoSEQ multiplex PCR, while the TCRdb copy is restricted to in-frame clones and leaves out a portion. The sample has 300,000 to 450,000 clones, roughly 90% seen once. The study's findings and limits: The study recorded 164 TCR beta chains that were cytomegalovirus-associated.

This CDR3 contains 14 residues. The V gene end was trimmed by 6 bases and the J gene end by 2 bases; junction bases not matched to a gene: 4. Germline CDR1 reads MDHEN; CDR2 reads SYDVKM. The rearrangement links TRBV28 to TRBJ2-7; TRBD2 matches 10 bases. Sequenced: PBMCs. The clonotype comes from a woman under 30 in good health and CMV-seronegative. For the CDR3, the DNA is TGTGCCAGCAGGGAGACTAGCGGGCCCTACGAGCAGTACTTC. Protein: CASRETSGPYEQYF.